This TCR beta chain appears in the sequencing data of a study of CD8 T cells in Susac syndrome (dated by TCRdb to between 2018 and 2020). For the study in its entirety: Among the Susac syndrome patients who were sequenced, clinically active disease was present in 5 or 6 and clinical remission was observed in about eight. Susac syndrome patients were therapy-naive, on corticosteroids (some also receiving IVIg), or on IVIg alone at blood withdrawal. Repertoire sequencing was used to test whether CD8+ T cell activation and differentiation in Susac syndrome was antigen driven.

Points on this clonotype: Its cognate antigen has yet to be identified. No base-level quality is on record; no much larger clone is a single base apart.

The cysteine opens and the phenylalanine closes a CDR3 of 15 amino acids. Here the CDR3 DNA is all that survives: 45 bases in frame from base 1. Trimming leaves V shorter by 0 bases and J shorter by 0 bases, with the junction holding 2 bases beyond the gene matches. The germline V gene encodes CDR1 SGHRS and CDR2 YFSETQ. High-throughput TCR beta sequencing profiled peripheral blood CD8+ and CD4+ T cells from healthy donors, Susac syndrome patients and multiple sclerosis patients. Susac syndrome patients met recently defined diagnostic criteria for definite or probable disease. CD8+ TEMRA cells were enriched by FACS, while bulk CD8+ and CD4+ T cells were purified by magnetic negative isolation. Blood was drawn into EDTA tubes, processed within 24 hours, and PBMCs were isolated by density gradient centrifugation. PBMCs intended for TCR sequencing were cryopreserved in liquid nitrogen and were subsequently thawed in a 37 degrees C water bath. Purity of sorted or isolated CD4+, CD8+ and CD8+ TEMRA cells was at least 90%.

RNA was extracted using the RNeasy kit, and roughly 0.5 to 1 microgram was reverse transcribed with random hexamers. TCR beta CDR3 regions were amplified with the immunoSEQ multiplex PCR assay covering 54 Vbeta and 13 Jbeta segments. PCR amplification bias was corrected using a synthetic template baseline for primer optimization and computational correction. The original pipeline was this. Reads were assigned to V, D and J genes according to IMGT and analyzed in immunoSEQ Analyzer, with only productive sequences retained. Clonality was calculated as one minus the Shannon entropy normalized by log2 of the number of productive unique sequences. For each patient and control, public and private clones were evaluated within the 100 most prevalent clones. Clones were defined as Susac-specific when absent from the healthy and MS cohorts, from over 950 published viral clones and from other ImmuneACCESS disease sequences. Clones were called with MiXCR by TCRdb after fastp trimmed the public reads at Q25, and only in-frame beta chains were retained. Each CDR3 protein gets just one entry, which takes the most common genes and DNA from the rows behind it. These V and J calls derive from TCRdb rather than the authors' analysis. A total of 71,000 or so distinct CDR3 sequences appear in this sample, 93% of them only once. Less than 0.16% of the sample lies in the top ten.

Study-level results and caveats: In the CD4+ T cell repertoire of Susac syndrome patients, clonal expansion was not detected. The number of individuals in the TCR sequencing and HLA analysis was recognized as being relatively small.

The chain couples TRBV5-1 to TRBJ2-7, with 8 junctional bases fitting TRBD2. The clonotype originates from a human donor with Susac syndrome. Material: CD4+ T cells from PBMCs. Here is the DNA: TGCGCCAGCAGCTTGGTGGCGGGGGGCTCCTACGAGCAGTACTTC. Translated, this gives CASSLVAGGSYEQYF.